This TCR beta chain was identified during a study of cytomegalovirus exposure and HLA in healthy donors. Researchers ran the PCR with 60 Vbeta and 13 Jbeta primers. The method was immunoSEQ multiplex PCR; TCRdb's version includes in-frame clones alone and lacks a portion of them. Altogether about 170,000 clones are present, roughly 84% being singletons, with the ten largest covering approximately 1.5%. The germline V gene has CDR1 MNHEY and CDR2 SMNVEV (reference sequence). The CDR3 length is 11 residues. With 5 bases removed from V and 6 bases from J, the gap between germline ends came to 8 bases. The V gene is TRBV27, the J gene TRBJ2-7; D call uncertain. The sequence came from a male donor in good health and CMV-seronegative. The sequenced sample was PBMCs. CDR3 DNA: TGTGCCAGCAGTCAGGTGGGCGAGCAGTACTTC. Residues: CASSQVGEQYF.